Detailed here is one T cell receptor (beta chain). Per the authors' pipeline: From reference gene primer amplification, estimates of nucleated cell counts were derived. Sequenced by immunoSEQ multiplex PCR; TCRdb stores in-frame clones only, minus some. V, J and clone size were drawn from that table, and D and trimming were deduced from the DNA. The table records more than 200,000 clones, about 85% of them present only once. This sample was included in a study of blood T cell repertoires in COVID-19. Study-wide context: COVID-19 samples collected from the United States, Italy and Spain covered acute and convalescent phases. From T cells, B-cell-depleted T cells, or PBMCs came the material, which was cDNA or gDNA.

The ends were cut back, 6 bases at V and 5 bases at J, with 10 bases in the middle. The germline CDR1 and CDR2 sequences are SNHLY and FYNNEI. The CDR3 spans 12 residues. The sample was peripheral blood. The receptor's source is a man between 65 and 85 years old with acute or convalescent COVID-19. This chain uses TRBV2 with TRBJ2-5; no clear D gene. The CDR3 sequence: CASRSTWETQYF. In nucleotides, the CDR3 is TGTGCCAGCAGGTCCACATGGGAGACCCAGTACTTC.